A single sample gave rise to the 17 T cell receptor beta chains below, sequenced in a study of CD8+CD57+ T cells in acquired aplastic anemia. In patients chosen for sequencing, flow cytometry had shown CD8+CD57+ cell expansion. Profiles of TCR beta VDJ and CDR3 were generated from a genomic DNA template. One entry per CDR3 protein results from TCRdb running MiXCR on the reads. The table includes roughly 98,000 distinct CDR3 sequences, around 62% detected once. Material for sequencing was sorted CD4+, CD8+, or CD8+CD57+ T cells (not recorded which) from PBMCs. The receptors shown here come from a human donor with aplastic anemia.

Here the CDR3 DNA reads TGTGCCAGCAGCTTACCGGCCGCAGCGCCCCTGACGCAGTATTTT. This translates into CASSLPAAAPLTQYF. The chain has TRBV7-2 and TRBJ2-3, with D unclear. CDR3 length: 15 residues. Germline CDR1 reads SGHTA; CDR2 reads FQGNSA. Trimming removed 2 bases from V and 9 bases from J, with 18 bases in between.

The table lists this clonotype with a few counts. In DNA, the CDR3 is TGCAGTGCTAGGTCCACAGAATTCTATGGCTACACCTTC. This translates into CSARSTEFYGYTF. The chain carries TRBV20-1 and TRBJ1-2, with no clear D. With 3 bases removed from V and 4 bases from J, the gap between germline ends came to 12 bases. Germline CDR1 DFQATT, CDR2 SNEGSKA (reference sequence). The length of the CDR3 is 13 residues.

The chain links TRBV7-3 to TRBJ1-4; weak D call: TRBD1 (5 bases). CDR1 and CDR2 from the germline V gene are SGHTA and FQGTGA. V was clipped by 2 bases and J by 7 bases, with 11 bases between them. There are 14 residues in the CDR3. In DNA form, the CDR3 reads TGTGCCAGCAGCTTATTTGCAGGGAGTGAAAAACTGTTTTTT. This sequence encodes CASSLFAGSEKLFF. Filled out from reference TRBV7-3 and TRBJ1-4, the complete variable domain reads GAGVSQTPSNKVTEKGKYVELRCDPISGHTALYWYRQSLGQGPEFLIYFQGTGAADDSGLPNDRFFAVRPEGSVSTLKIQRTERGDSAVYLCASSLFAGSEKLFFGSGTQLSVL.

This clonotype qualifies as medium-sized. V and J are TRBV5-5 and TRBJ2-7, with 7 positions matching TRBD1. The CDR3 totals 14 residues. The ends lost 1 base at V and 3 bases at J; junction bases unmatched: 4. Germline V lookup: CDR1 SGHKS, CDR2 YYEKEE (reference sequence). CDR3 loop: CASSLQGQVYEQYF. Here the CDR3 DNA reads TGTGCCAGCAGCTTGCAAGGACAGGTCTACGAGCAGTACTTC.

The chain recombines TRBV6-5 with TRBJ1-5; D is uncertain. The germline V gene has CDR1 MNHEY and CDR2 SVGAGI. Trimming pared 1 base from V and 6 bases from J, leaving 10 bases between. This CDR3 has 14 amino acids. CDR3: CASSYYGEGQPQHF. The CDR3 DNA sequence: TGTGCCAGCAGTTACTACGGAGAGGGTCAGCCCCAGCATTTT.

The chain carries TRBV5-1 and TRBJ1-4; 9 bases are shared with TRBD1. The CDR3 is 14 residues long. Germline V lookup: CDR1 SGHRS, CDR2 YFSETQ. J lost 8 bases, V lost 3 bases, and 5 bases had no gene match. The CDR3 spells CASSSGTGNEKLFF. The CDR3 coding sequence is TGCGCCAGCAGCTCCGGGACAGGGAACGAAAAACTGTTTTTT.

This chain joins TRBV7-2 and TRBJ2-7, with D hard to call. With 6 bases removed from V and 0 bases from J, the gap between germline ends came to 15 bases. The CDR3 covers 15 residues. The germline CDR1 and CDR2 sequences are SGHTA and FQGNSA. The CDR3 DNA follows: TGTGCCAGCAGTCCAGACCCTCTAAGCTCCTACGAGCAGTACTTC. Encoded protein: CASSPDPLSSYEQYF.

V is TRBV24-1 and J is TRBJ1-4; D might be TRBD1 (6 bases). Trimming removed 2 bases at V and 4 bases at J, with 13 bases between. The CDR3 covers 16 residues. Looked up from germline, CDR1 is KGHDR and CDR2 is SFDVKD. CDR3: CATSDSQGPDNEKLFF. The CDR3 DNA is TGTGCCACCAGTGATTCCCAGGGGCCAGATAATGAAAAACTGTTTTTT.

This clonotype was recorded at least ten times. This chain links TRBV7-9 with TRBJ2-4; 8 positions match TRBD1. J lost 4 bases, V lost 1 base, and 3 bases had no gene match. From germline, CDR1 is SEHNR and CDR2 FQNEAQ (reference sequence). The CDR3 consists of 15 residues. The CDR3 sequence is CASSLGQGAKNIQYF. As DNA, the CDR3 is TGTGCCAGCAGCTTAGGCCAGGGGGCGAAAAACATTCAGTACTTC. Full variable domain (rest looked up from reference TRBV7-9 and TRBJ2-4): DTGVSQNPRHKITKRGQNVTFRCDPISEHNRLYWYRQTLGQGPEFLTYFQNEAQLEKSRLLSDRFSAERPKGSFSTLEIQRTEQGDSAMYLCASSLGQGAKNIQYFGAGTRLSVL.

The CDR3 nucleotides are TGTGCCATCACCCCGTCGCGAAAGCGGGAGACAGATACGCAGTATTTT. Encoded protein: CAITPSRKRETDTQYF. This chain connects TRBV10-3 to TRBJ2-3; 8 nucleotides match TRBD2. V trimming: 7 bases; J trimming: 3 bases; junction bases outside the gene matches: 12. The germline CDR1 and CDR2 sequences are ENHRY and SYGVKD. The CDR3 loop spans 16 amino acids.

The table lists this clonotype with a count of one. The J gene is TRBJ2-5, the V gene TRBV2; D gene unclear. In germline, CDR1 is SNHLY, CDR2 FYNNEI. V was clipped by 2 bases and J by 5 bases, with 12 bases between them. The CDR3 runs to 14 residues. CDR3: CASSERLGWETQYF. The CDR3 nucleotides read TGTGCCAGCAGTGAAAGGTTAGGCTGGGAGACCCAGTACTTC.

In this sample, this clonotype turned up a few times. The V and J genes are TRBV24-1 and TRBJ2-1; possibly TRBD2 for D (5 bases). CDR1 and CDR2 from the germline V gene are KGHDR and SFDVKD. This CDR3 region has 15 residues. Trimming took 5 bases from V and 0 from J, leaving 10 bases between them. In DNA form, the CDR3 reads TGTGCCACCAGTGGGCGGGCTAGCTCCTACAATGAGCAGTTCTTC. Protein: CATSGRASSYNEQFF.

This clonotype showed up just a few times. The V and J genes are TRBV27 and TRBJ1-2; D call uncertain. This CDR3 is 15 amino acids long. V was cut by 3 bases and J by 4 bases, with 15 bases left in between. Germline V gene lookup returns CDR1 MNHEY and CDR2 SMNVEV (reference sequence). The CDR3 loop reads CASSLRALGSYGYTF. CDR3 sequence (DNA): TGTGCCAGCAGTTTGCGGGCCCTGGGGTCCTATGGCTACACCTTC.

This clonotype was found once. The rearrangement joins TRBV7-9 to TRBJ2-7, with D possibly TRBD1 on 5 matching bases. Trimming removed 4 bases from V and 3 bases from J, with 16 bases in between. The germline V gene encodes CDR1 SEHNR and CDR2 FQNEAQ (reference sequence). The CDR3 is 15 residues long. CDR3 sequence reads: CASSSSPFRGYEQYF. In DNA, the CDR3 is TGTGCCAGCAGCTCCTCCCCTTTTAGGGGCTACGAGCAGTACTTC.

The rearrangement links TRBV2 to TRBJ2-7; perhaps TRBD1 as D (5 bases). V was shortened by 4 bases and J by 6 bases, with 10 bases between the two germline ends. The CDR3 is made up of 12 amino acids. CDR1 is SNHLY and CDR2 is FYNNEI in the germline V gene. CDR3 protein: CASSASGLEQYF. DNA for the CDR3: TGTGCCAGCAGTGCTTCAGGGCTCGAGCAGTACTTC. The full variable domain, its missing parts supplied by reference TRBV2 and TRBJ2-7, is EPEVTQTPSHQVTQMGQEVILRCVPISNHLYFYWYRQILGQKVEFLVSFYNNEISEKSEIFDDQFSVERPDGSNFTLKIRSTKLEDSAMYFCASSASGLEQYFGPGTRLTVT.

The V call is TRBV29-1, the J call TRBJ2-5, with D possibly TRBD1 on 5 matching bases. CDR3 length: 11 residues. Trimming took 4 bases from V and 5 from J, leaving 8 bases between them. CDR1 is SQVTM, CDR2 ANQGSEA, per germline. The CDR3 is CSVAGRETQYF. The DNA for the CDR3 is TGCAGCGTTGCAGGGCGGGAGACCCAGTACTTC.

The chain couples TRBV20-1 to TRBJ1-1, with 9 bases that match TRBD1. CDR3 size: 13 residues. Trimming cost V 5 bases and J 1 base; bases outside gene matches: 2. Germline CDR1 DFQATT, CDR2 SNEGSKA (reference sequence). CDR3 sequence (DNA): TGCAGTGCTCCGGACAGGGGGAACACTGAAGCTTTCTTT. Translating gives CSAPDRGNTEAFF.